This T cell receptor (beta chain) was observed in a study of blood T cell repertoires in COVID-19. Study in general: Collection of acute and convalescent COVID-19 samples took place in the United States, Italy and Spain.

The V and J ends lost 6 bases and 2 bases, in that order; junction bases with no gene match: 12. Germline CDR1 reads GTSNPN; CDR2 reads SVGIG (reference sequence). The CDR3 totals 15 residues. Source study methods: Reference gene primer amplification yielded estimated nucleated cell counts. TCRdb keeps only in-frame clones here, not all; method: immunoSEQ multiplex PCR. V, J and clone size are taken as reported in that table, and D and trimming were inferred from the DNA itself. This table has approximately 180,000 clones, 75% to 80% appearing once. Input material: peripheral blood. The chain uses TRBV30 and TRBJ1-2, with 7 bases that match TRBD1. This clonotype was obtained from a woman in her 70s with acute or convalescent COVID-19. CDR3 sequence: CACETRDRLNYGYTF. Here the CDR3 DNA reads TGTGCCTGCGAAACCAGGGACAGATTAAACTATGGCTACACCTTC.